A selection of T cell receptor beta chains follows, all from one sample in a study of blood T cell repertoires in COVID-19. The method was immunoSEQ multiplex PCR; TCRdb's version includes in-frame clones alone and lacks a portion of them. The sample lists 60,000 to 80,000 clones; 86% were seen once. Sequenced sample: peripheral blood. These receptors were collected from a woman aged 80 or over with acute or convalescent COVID-19. Both conserved end residues are part of each CDR3. A D gene is named only where the DNA matches it firmly. Size is stated for part of the rows, as once, few or many counts, or as a class when the clone is expanded.

J gene: TRBJ1-1; D gene: TRBD1; clone size: NA; V gene: TRBV9; CDR3 protein: CASSADRDVLRNTEAFF; CDR3 DNA: TGTGCCAGCAGCGCCGACAGGGATGTCTTAAGGAACACTGAAGCTTTCTTT
J gene: TRBJ1-1; D gene: NA; clone size: NA; V gene: TRBV28; CDR3 protein: CASSRGGAGSTEAFF; CDR3 DNA: TGTGCCAGCAGTCGGGGGGGTGCCGGGAGCACTGAAGCTTTCTTT
J gene: TRBJ2-2; D gene: NA; clone size: few; V gene: TRBV7-6; CDR3 protein: CASSFRELNTGELFF; CDR3 DNA: TGTGCCAGCAGCTTTCGGGAATTAAACACCGGGGAGCTGTTTTTT
J gene: TRBJ2-3; D gene: TRBD2; clone size: NA; V gene: TRBV19; CDR3 protein: CASSMVLGLEVDTQYF; CDR3 DNA: TGTGCCAGTAGTATGGTATTGGGACTAGAGGTAGATACGCAGTATTTT
J gene: TRBJ2-6; D gene: NA; clone size: once; V gene: TRBV6-2/TRBV6-3; CDR3 protein: CASSYEGLGANVLTF; CDR3 DNA: TGTGCCAGCAGTTACGAGGGTCTTGGGGCCAACGTCCTGACTTTC
J gene: TRBJ1-2; D gene: NA; clone size: NA; V gene: TRBV5-1; CDR3 protein: CASSYGQGPGGYTF; CDR3 DNA: TGCGCCAGCAGCTATGGGCAGGGGCCGGGGGGCTACACCTTC
J gene: TRBJ1-2; D gene: NA; clone size: NA; V gene: TRBV24-1; CDR3 protein: CATSDGNYGYTF; CDR3 DNA: TGTGCCACCAGTGACGGGAACTATGGCTACACCTTC
J gene: TRBJ1-5; D gene: NA; clone size: NA; V gene: TRBV4-2; CDR3 protein: CASSQDYPGGGNQPQHF; CDR3 DNA: TGTGCCAGCAGCCAAGATTACCCGGGGGGAGGCAATCAGCCCCAGCATTTT
J gene: TRBJ1-1; D gene: NA; clone size: NA; V gene: TRBV5-4; CDR3 protein: CASSPDSNTEAFF; CDR3 DNA: TGTGCCAGCAGCCCCGACAGTAACACTGAAGCTTTCTTT
J gene: TRBJ1-6; D gene: TRBD1; clone size: once; V gene: TRBV19; CDR3 protein: CASSIGGDSSYNSPLHF; CDR3 DNA: TGTGCCAGTAGTATAGGGGGGGACAGCTCCTATAATTCACCCCTCCACTTT
J gene: TRBJ1-1; D gene: NA; clone size: few; V gene: TRBV6-5; CDR3 protein: CASSSYSQGEAFF; CDR3 DNA: TGTGCCAGCAGTTCATACTCCCAGGGGGAAGCTTTCTTT
J gene: TRBJ2-7; D gene: TRBD1; clone size: NA; V gene: TRBV10-3; CDR3 protein: CAINGQGSYEQYF; CDR3 DNA: TGTGCCATCAACGGACAGGGATCCTACGAGCAGTACTTC
J gene: TRBJ1-2; D gene: NA; clone size: NA; V gene: TRBV3-1/TRBV3-2; CDR3 protein: CASSQDPGSHGYTF; CDR3 DNA: TGTGCCAGCAGCCAAGACCCCGGGAGTCATGGCTACACCTTC
J gene: TRBJ1-5; D gene: NA; clone size: NA; V gene: TRBV6-5; CDR3 protein: CASSPGYYQPQHF; CDR3 DNA: TGTGCCAGCAGCCCAGGGTATTATCAGCCCCAGCATTTT
J gene: TRBJ2-5; D gene: NA; clone size: NA; V gene: TRBV3-1/TRBV3-2; CDR3 protein: CASSQGQGGIGTQYF; CDR3 DNA: TGTGCCAGCAGCCAGGGCCAGGGCGGGATAGGGACCCAGTACTTC
J gene: TRBJ2-7; D gene: NA; clone size: NA; V gene: TRBV29-1; CDR3 protein: CSVVRPPYEQYF; CDR3 DNA: TGCAGCGTTGTCAGGCCACCCTACGAGCAGTACTTC
J gene: TRBJ2-1; D gene: TRBD2; clone size: NA; V gene: TRBV27; CDR3 protein: CASGSGTSGNEQFF; CDR3 DNA: TGTGCCAGTGGGTCCGGGACTAGCGGCAATGAGCAGTTCTTC
J gene: TRBJ2-1; D gene: NA; clone size: NA; V gene: TRBV28; CDR3 protein: CASSLGERRNEQFF; CDR3 DNA: TGTGCCAGCAGTTTAGGTGAGCGCCGCAATGAGCAGTTCTTC
J gene: TRBJ1-3; D gene: NA; clone size: NA; V gene: TRBV4-3; CDR3 protein: CASSQDLGNTIYF; CDR3 DNA: TGCGCCAGCAGCCAAGATCTAGGAAACACCATATATTTT
J gene: TRBJ2-7; D gene: NA; clone size: NA; V gene: TRBV6-5; CDR3 protein: CASSSGGAGSYEQYF; CDR3 DNA: TGTGCCAGCAGTTCAGGCGGGGCAGGCTCCTACGAGCAGTACTTC
J gene: TRBJ2-7; D gene: NA; clone size: NA; V gene: TRBV30; CDR3 protein: CAWSETYEQYF; CDR3 DNA: TGTGCCTGGAGCGAGACCTACGAGCAGTACTTC
J gene: TRBJ2-5; D gene: NA; clone size: NA; V gene: TRBV5-4; CDR3 protein: CASSSPPGGANGETQYF; CDR3 DNA: TGTGCCAGCAGCTCACCCCCCGGCGGGGCCAATGGGGAGACCCAGTACTTC
J gene: TRBJ2-2; D gene: NA; clone size: once; V gene: TRBV7-9; CDR3 protein: CASSFLLTGEGSTGELFF; CDR3 DNA: TGTGCCAGCAGCTTCCTCCTGACGGGGGAAGGGTCCACCGGGGAGCTGTTTTTT
J gene: TRBJ1-4; D gene: NA; clone size: NA; V gene: TRBV7-9; CDR3 protein: CASSLAETRNEKLFF; CDR3 DNA: TGTGCCAGCAGCTTAGCCGAGACGAGGAATGAAAAACTGTTTTTT
J gene: TRBJ2-7; D gene: NA; clone size: NA; V gene: TRBV6-5; CDR3 protein: CASSYSGSPPYEQYF; CDR3 DNA: TGTGCCAGCAGTTACTCGGGCAGCCCCCCCTACGAGCAGTACTTC
J gene: TRBJ2-2; D gene: TRBD1; clone size: NA; V gene: TRBV10-1; CDR3 protein: CATSTGLNTGELFF; CDR3 DNA: TGCGCCACCTCGACAGGGTTAAACACCGGGGAGCTGTTTTTT
J gene: TRBJ1-5; D gene: NA; clone size: NA; V gene: TRBV7-9; CDR3 protein: CASSLLAGGQPQHF; CDR3 DNA: TGTGCCAGCAGCTTATTGGCGGGCGGTCAGCCCCAGCATTTT
J gene: TRBJ1-4; D gene: TRBD1; clone size: NA; V gene: TRBV3-1/TRBV3-2; CDR3 protein: CASSLRTGRNEKLFF; CDR3 DNA: TGTGCCAGCAGCCTAAGGACAGGGCGGAATGAAAAACTGTTTTTT
J gene: TRBJ2-3; D gene: NA; clone size: NA; V gene: TRBV24-1; CDR3 protein: CATSAPIATDTQYF; CDR3 DNA: TGTGCCACCAGTGCCCCGATAGCCACAGATACGCAGTATTTT
J gene: TRBJ1-5; D gene: TRBD1; clone size: NA; V gene: TRBV3-1/TRBV3-2; CDR3 protein: CASSQDRQGGQPQHF; CDR3 DNA: TGTGCCAGCAGCCAAGATAGACAGGGCGGTCAGCCCCAGCATTTT
J gene: TRBJ2-5; D gene: TRBD1; clone size: NA; V gene: TRBV28; CDR3 protein: CASRFGQVAVTQYF; CDR3 DNA: TGTGCCAGCAGATTCGGACAGGTCGCGGTGACCCAGTACTTC
J gene: TRBJ1-1; D gene: NA; clone size: NA; V gene: TRBV21-1; CDR3 protein: CASSKEISGQAFF; CDR3 DNA: TGTGCCAGCAGCAAAGAGATTTCAGGTCAAGCTTTCTTT
J gene: TRBJ1-2; D gene: TRBD1; clone size: NA; V gene: TRBV5-1; CDR3 protein: CASRLTGLNYGYTF; CDR3 DNA: TGCGCCAGCAGGTTGACAGGGTTAAACTATGGCTACACCTTC
J gene: TRBJ1-6; D gene: NA; clone size: NA; V gene: TRBV6-6; CDR3 protein: CASTDFNSPLHF; CDR3 DNA: TGTGCCAGCACCGACTTCAATTCACCCCTCCACTTT
J gene: TRBJ2-2; D gene: NA; clone size: NA; V gene: TRBV10-1; CDR3 protein: CASREHTNTGELFF; CDR3 DNA: TGCGCCAGTCGGGAGCACACGAACACCGGGGAGCTGTTTTTT
J gene: TRBJ2-2; D gene: NA; clone size: NA; V gene: TRBV5-1; CDR3 protein: CASSLPGINTGELFF; CDR3 DNA: TGCGCCAGCAGCTTGCCAGGGATTAACACCGGGGAGCTGTTTTTT
J gene: TRBJ2-1; D gene: NA; clone size: NA; V gene: TRBV12-3/TRBV12-4; CDR3 protein: CASTPDYYNEQFF; CDR3 DNA: TGTGCCAGCACCCCTGACTACTACAATGAGCAGTTCTTC
J gene: TRBJ2-3; D gene: TRBD1; clone size: NA; V gene: TRBV4-1; CDR3 protein: CASSHSGQGGRGTQYF; CDR3 DNA: TGCGCCAGCAGCCACTCGGGACAGGGGGGACGAGGTACGCAGTATTTT
J gene: TRBJ1-4; D gene: NA; clone size: NA; V gene: TRBV5-1; CDR3 protein: CASSFGQSNEKLFF; CDR3 DNA: TGCGCCAGCAGCTTCGGACAGTCTAATGAAAAACTGTTTTTT
J gene: TRBJ1-1; D gene: NA; clone size: NA; V gene: TRBV11-3; CDR3 protein: CASSSFGSTEAFF; CDR3 DNA: TGTGCCAGCAGCTCGTTCGGGAGCACTGAAGCTTTCTTT
J gene: TRBJ2-6; D gene: NA; clone size: NA; V gene: TRBV5-1; CDR3 protein: CASSQDSLSVLTF; CDR3 DNA: TGCGCCAGCAGCCAGGACAGTCTCTCCGTCCTGACTTTC
J gene: TRBJ2-6; D gene: NA; clone size: NA; V gene: TRBV6-5; CDR3 protein: CASKDTGLGANVLTF; CDR3 DNA: TGTGCCAGCAAAGATACAGGGTTGGGGGCCAACGTCCTGACTTTC
J gene: TRBJ2-5; D gene: NA; clone size: NA; V gene: TRBV6-5; CDR3 protein: CASSSGQETQYF; CDR3 DNA: TGTGCCAGCAGTTCCGGCCAAGAGACCCAGTACTTC
J gene: TRBJ2-7; D gene: TRBD1; clone size: NA; V gene: TRBV19; CDR3 protein: CASSIKGAMVYEQYF; CDR3 DNA: TGTGCCAGTAGTATTAAGGGGGCGATGGTATACGAGCAGTACTTC
J gene: TRBJ2-7; D gene: NA; clone size: NA; V gene: TRBV25-1; CDR3 protein: CASSEVGGSYEQYF; CDR3 DNA: TGTGCCAGCAGTGAAGTAGGCGGATCCTACGAGCAGTACTTC
J gene: TRBJ2-5; D gene: TRBD2; clone size: NA; V gene: TRBV30; CDR3 protein: CAWSRGLAGSQETQYF; CDR3 DNA: TGTGCCTGGAGTCGCGGACTAGCGGGATCCCAAGAGACCCAGTACTTC
J gene: TRBJ1-4; D gene: NA; clone size: NA; V gene: TRBV27; CDR3 protein: CASGGGTRKEKLFF; CDR3 DNA: TGTGCCAGCGGTGGGGGCACGAGAAAGGAAAAACTGTTTTTT
J gene: TRBJ2-2; D gene: TRBD2; clone size: NA; V gene: TRBV6-6; CDR3 protein: CASSPTSGGGSGPLFF; CDR3 DNA: TGTGCCAGCAGCCCCACTAGCGGGGGGGGATCGGGACCCCTGTTTTTT
J gene: TRBJ2-5; D gene: TRBD2; clone size: NA; V gene: TRBV29-1; CDR3 protein: CSVTLAGGAVTQYF; CDR3 DNA: TGCAGCGTTACACTAGCGGGAGGGGCTGTGACCCAGTACTTC
J gene: TRBJ1-2; D gene: TRBD1; clone size: NA; V gene: TRBV18; CDR3 protein: CASSPVGRGRTNYGYTF; CDR3 DNA: TGTGCCAGCTCACCTGTGGGCAGGGGGCGAACTAACTATGGCTACACCTTC
J gene: TRBJ2-7; D gene: TRBD1; clone size: NA; V gene: TRBV18; CDR3 protein: CASSFRDRGFYEQYF; CDR3 DNA: TGTGCCAGCTCATTCCGGGACAGGGGGTTCTACGAGCAGTACTTC
J gene: TRBJ2-1; D gene: TRBD2; clone size: NA; V gene: TRBV3-1/TRBV3-2; CDR3 protein: CASRDQREKQFF; CDR3 DNA: TGTGCCAGCAGAGATCAGCGGGAGAAGCAGTTCTTC
J gene: TRBJ1-5; D gene: TRBD1; clone size: NA; V gene: TRBV19; CDR3 protein: CASSARFRGQGQPQHF; CDR3 DNA: TGTGCCAGTAGTGCACGATTTAGGGGGCAAGGCCAGCCCCAGCATTTT
J gene: TRBJ2-7; D gene: TRBD2; clone size: NA; V gene: TRBV5-1; CDR3 protein: CASSLAGTSGGSSYEQYF; CDR3 DNA: TGCGCCAGCAGCTTGGCCGGGACTAGCGGGGGGAGCTCCTACGAGCAGTACTTC
J gene: TRBJ2-3; D gene: NA; clone size: few; V gene: TRBV24-1; CDR3 protein: CATSGQGIDTQYF; CDR3 DNA: TGTGCCACCAGTGGTCAGGGAATAGATACGCAGTATTTT